These T cell receptor beta chains were read from a single sample in a study of early T cells in non-severe SARS-CoV-2 infection. TCRdb ran MiXCR on the 5' RACE reads and lists one entry per CDR3 protein. The data contain tens of thousands of distinct CDR3 sequences, around 11% of them seen just once; the ten biggest clones take up about 4%. The sample consisted of whole blood. These receptors were collected from an adult who was a healthcare worker with PCR-confirmed SARS-CoV-2 infection or an uninfected control (not recorded which). Each CDR3 is given with its conserved first and last residue. D genes are given only for firm matches. Clone size is shown for a subset of rows, as once, few, many or a class of expanded clone.

v_gene: TRBV4-1; abundance: .; j_gene: TRBJ1-2; d_gene: .; CDR3nt: TGCGCCAGCAGCCCGGTGAGAAAGTATGGCTACACCTTC; CDR3aa: CASSPVRKYGYTF
v_gene: TRBV11-2; abundance: few; j_gene: TRBJ2-1; d_gene: TRBD2; CDR3nt: TGTGCCAGCAGCTTAGCCGGGAGGCTCAATGAGCAGTTCTTC; CDR3aa: CASSLAGRLNEQFF
v_gene: TRBV29-1; abundance: few; j_gene: TRBJ1-4; d_gene: .; CDR3nt: TGCAGCGTTTTTGACGGTACAACTAATGAAAAACTGTTTTTT; CDR3aa: CSVFDGTTNEKLFF
v_gene: TRBV5-1; abundance: .; j_gene: TRBJ2-7; d_gene: TRBD2; CDR3nt: TGCGCCAGCAGTCCGACAACTAGCGGATGGTACGAGCAGTACTTC; CDR3aa: CASSPTTSGWYEQYF
v_gene: TRBV7-6; abundance: few; j_gene: TRBJ2-3; d_gene: .; CDR3nt: TGTGCCAGCGCGGTGGGGGCCGTCACAGATACGCAGTATTTT; CDR3aa: CASAVGAVTDTQYF
v_gene: TRBV18; abundance: few; j_gene: TRBJ2-4; d_gene: TRBD1; CDR3nt: TGTGCCAGCTCACCCGACAGGGGAAAATGGAACATTCAGTACTTC; CDR3aa: CASSPDRGKWNIQYF
v_gene: TRBV15; abundance: .; j_gene: TRBJ2-1; d_gene: .; CDR3nt: TGTGCCACCAGCAGAGATCTACGGCGGACGATCTACAATGAGCAGTTCTTC; CDR3aa: CATSRDLRRTIYNEQFF
v_gene: TRBV5-6; abundance: .; j_gene: TRBJ1-4; d_gene: .; CDR3nt: TGTGCCAGCAGCCTCACAGGCCGCCAGGGGGAAAAACTGTTTTTT; CDR3aa: CASSLTGRQGEKLFF
v_gene: TRBV27; abundance: few; j_gene: TRBJ2-7; d_gene: .; CDR3nt: TGTGCCAGCAGTTTAAAGGGCGGAGACTTCGACTACGAGCAGTACTTC; CDR3aa: CASSLKGGDFDYEQYF
v_gene: TRBV7-2; abundance: many; j_gene: TRBJ2-5; d_gene: TRBD1; CDR3nt: TGTGCCAGCAGCCCCAGGGGGCCTCCGGAGACCCAGTACTTC; CDR3aa: CASSPRGPPETQYF
v_gene: TRBV3-1; abundance: .; j_gene: TRBJ2-2; d_gene: TRBD2; CDR3nt: TGTGCCAGCACCCAGCGGGAGGGGCAGCTGTTTTTT; CDR3aa: CASTQREGQLFF
v_gene: TRBV29-1; abundance: .; j_gene: TRBJ2-1; d_gene: TRBD1; CDR3nt: TGCAGCGTCTATCTGCGGGACAGGGGGCGGCATGAGCAGTTCTTC; CDR3aa: CSVYLRDRGRHEQFF
v_gene: TRBV9; abundance: many; j_gene: TRBJ2-2; d_gene: .; CDR3nt: TGTGCCAGCAGCTTGGATTCGAACACCGGGGAGCTGTTTTTT; CDR3aa: CASSLDSNTGELFF